This TCR beta chain stems from a study of human T cells and chemical hapten exposure. TCRdb re-called the RACE reads through MiXCR, storing one row per CDR3 protein. The sample carries roughly 380,000 distinct CDR3 sequences, 5.1% recorded once. Per the germline V gene, CDR1 is MNHEY and CDR2 is SVGEGT. V was clipped by 7 bases and J by 8 bases, with 14 bases between them. The CDR3 runs 12 residues. Time point described: pre-sensitization, week 0. Documented treatment: therapeutic diphenylcyclopropenone sensitization with weekly scalp DPC. Specimen: whole blood, collected in connection with sensitization to the hapten diphenylcyclopropenone (DPC). The chain joins TRBV6-2 or TRBV6-3 to TRBJ1-1; D perhaps matches TRBD1 (6 bases). The TCR was taken from a woman aged 45-65 years with alopecia areata. Some clones in this sample may be carry-over from other donors' samples. CDR3 sequence (DNA): TGTGCCAGCATCGGACAGTGGGAGGAAGCTTTCTTT. Translating gives CASIGQWEEAFF.